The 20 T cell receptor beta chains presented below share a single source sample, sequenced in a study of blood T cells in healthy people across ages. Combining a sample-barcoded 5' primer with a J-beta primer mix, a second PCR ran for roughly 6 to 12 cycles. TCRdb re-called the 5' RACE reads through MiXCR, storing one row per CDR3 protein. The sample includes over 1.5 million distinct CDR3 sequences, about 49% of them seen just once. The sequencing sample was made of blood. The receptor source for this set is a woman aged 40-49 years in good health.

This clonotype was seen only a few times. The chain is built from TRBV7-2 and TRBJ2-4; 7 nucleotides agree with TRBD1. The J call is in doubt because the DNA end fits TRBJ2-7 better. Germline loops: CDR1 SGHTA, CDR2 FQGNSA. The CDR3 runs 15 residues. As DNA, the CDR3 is TGTGCCAGCAACCGTCCCGGGACAGATCCCTACGAGCAGTACTTC. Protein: CASNRPGTDPYEQYF.

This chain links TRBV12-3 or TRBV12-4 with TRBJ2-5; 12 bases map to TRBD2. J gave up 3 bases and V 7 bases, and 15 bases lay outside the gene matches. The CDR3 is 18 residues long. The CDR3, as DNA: TGTGCCAGCACGCGAAGGACTAGCGGGACCTTTTTTAAAGAGACCCAGTACTTC. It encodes CASTRRTSGTFFKETQYF.

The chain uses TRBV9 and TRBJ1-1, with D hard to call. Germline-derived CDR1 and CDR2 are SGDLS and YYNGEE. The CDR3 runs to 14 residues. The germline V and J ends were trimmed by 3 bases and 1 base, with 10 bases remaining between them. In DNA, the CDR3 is TGTGCCAGCAGCGCTATAACCCGGAACACTGAAGCTTTCTTT. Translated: CASSAITRNTEAFF.

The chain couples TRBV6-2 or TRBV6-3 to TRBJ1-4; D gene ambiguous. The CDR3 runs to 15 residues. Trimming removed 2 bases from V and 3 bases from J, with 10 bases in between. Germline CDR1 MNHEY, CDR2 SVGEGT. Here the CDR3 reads CASSYAWEANEKLFF. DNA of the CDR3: TGTGCCAGCAGTTACGCCTGGGAAGCTAATGAAAAACTGTTTTTT.

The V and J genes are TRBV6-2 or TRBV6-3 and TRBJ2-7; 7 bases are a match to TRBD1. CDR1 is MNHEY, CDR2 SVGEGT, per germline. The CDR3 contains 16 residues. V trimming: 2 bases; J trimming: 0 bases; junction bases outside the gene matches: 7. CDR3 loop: CASSYPIRTGSYEQYF. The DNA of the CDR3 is TGTGCCAGCAGTTACCCGATCAGGACAGGCTCCTACGAGCAGTACTTC.

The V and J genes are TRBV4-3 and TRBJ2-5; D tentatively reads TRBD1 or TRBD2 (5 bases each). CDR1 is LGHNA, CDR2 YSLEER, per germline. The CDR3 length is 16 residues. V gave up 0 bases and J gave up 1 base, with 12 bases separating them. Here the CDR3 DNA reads TGCGCCAGCAGCCAAGATCTCCCAGGGAGCCAAGAGACCCAGTACTTC. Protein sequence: CASSQDLPGSQETQYF.

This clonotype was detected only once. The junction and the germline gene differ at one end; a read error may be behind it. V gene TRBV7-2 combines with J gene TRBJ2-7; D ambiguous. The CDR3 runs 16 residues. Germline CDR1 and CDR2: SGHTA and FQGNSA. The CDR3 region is CAGSAEARLSSYEQYF. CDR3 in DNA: TGTGCCGGCAGCGCAGAGGCCCGGCTTAGCTCCTACGAGCAGTACTTC. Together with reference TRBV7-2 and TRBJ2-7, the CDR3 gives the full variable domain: GAGVSQSPSNKVTEKGKDVELRCDPISGHTALYWYRQSLGQGLEFLIYFQGNSAPDKSGLPSDRFSAERTGGSVSTLTIQRTQQEDSAVYLCAGSAEARLSSYEQYFGPGTRLTVT.

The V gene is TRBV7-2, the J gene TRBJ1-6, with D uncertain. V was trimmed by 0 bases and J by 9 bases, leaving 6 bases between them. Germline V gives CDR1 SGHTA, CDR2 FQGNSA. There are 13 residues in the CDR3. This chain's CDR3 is CASSLALGSPLHF. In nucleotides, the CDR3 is TGTGCCAGCAGCTTAGCGCTGGGTTCACCCCTCCACTTT.

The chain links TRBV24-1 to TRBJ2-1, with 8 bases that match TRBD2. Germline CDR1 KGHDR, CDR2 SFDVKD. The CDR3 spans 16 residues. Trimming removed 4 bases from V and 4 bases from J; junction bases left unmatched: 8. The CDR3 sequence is CATSEYGGATYNEQFF. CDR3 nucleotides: TGTGCCACCAGTGAGTACGGGGGGGCTACGTACAATGAGCAGTTCTTC.

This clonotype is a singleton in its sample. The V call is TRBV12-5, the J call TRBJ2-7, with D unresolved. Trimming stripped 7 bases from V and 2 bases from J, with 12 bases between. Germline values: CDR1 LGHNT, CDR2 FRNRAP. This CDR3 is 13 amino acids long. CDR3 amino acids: CASVSAAAYEQYF. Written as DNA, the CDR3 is TGTGCTAGTGTTTCGGCGGCTGCCTACGAGCAGTACTTC.

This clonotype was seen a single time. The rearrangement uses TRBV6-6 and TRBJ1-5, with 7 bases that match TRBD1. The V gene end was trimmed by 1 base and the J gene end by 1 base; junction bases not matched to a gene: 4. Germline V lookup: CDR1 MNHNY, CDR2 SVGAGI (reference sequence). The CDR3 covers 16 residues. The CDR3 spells CASSYFDRVSNQPQHF. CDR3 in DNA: TGTGCCAGCAGTTACTTCGACAGGGTCAGCAATCAGCCCCAGCATTTT.

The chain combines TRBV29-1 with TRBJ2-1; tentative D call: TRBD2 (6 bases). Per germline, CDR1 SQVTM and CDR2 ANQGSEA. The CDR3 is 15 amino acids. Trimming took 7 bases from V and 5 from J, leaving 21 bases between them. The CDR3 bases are TGCAGCGCCTCCCTTAGGCTAGCGAGGAACAATGAGCAGTTCTTC. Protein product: CSASLRLARNNEQFF.

The CDR3 is CSAILPLRGEFTDTQYF. CDR3 coding DNA: TGCAGTGCGATCCTCCCTTTGCGGGGGGAATTCACAGATACGCAGTATTTT. The chain has TRBV20-1 and TRBJ2-3; 8 bases fit TRBD2. The CDR3 is 17 residues long. With 6 bases clipped from V and 2 bases from J, the junction kept 16 bases outside the gene matches. The germline gives CDR1 DFQATT, CDR2 SNEGSKA (reference sequence).

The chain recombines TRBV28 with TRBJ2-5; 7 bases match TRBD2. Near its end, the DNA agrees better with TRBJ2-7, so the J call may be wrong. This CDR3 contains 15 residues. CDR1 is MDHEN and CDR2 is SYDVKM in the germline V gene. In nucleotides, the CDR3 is TGTGCCAGCAGCCGACTGAGACTAGCCGCCTACGAGCAGTACTTC. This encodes CASSRLRLAAYEQYF.

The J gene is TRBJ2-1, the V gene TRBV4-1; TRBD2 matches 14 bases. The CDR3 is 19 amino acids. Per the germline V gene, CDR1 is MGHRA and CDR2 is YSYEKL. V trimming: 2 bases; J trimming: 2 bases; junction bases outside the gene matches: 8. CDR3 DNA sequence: TGCGCCAGCAGCCAACTGCGACTAGCGGGGGGGTTGACCTACAATGAGCAGTTCTTC. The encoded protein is CASSQLRLAGGLTYNEQFF.

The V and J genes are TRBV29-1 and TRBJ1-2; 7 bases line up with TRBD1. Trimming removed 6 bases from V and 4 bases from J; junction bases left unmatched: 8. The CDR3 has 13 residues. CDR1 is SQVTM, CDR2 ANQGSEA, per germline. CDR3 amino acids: CSVLRDSLYGYTF. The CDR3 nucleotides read TGCAGCGTCCTCCGGGACAGTCTCTATGGCTACACCTTC.

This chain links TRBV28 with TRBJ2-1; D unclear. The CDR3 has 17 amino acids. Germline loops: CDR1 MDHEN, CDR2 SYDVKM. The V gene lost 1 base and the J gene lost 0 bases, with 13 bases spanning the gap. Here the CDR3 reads CASSLFAEASSYNEQFF. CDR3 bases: TGTGCCAGCAGTTTATTTGCGGAAGCAAGCTCCTACAATGAGCAGTTCTTC.

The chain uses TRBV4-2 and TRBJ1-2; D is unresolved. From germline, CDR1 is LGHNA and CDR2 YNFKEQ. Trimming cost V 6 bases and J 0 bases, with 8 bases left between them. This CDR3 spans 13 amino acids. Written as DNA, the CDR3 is TGTGCCAGCAGAGAAGTAGCTAACTATGGCTACACCTTC. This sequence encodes CASREVANYGYTF.

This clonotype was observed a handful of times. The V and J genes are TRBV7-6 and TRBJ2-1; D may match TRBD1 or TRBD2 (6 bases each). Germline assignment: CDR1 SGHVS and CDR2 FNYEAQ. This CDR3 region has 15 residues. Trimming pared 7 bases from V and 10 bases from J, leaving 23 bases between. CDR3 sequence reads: CASTGQTNVAAEQFF. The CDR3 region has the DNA TGTGCCAGCACTGGACAGACGAATGTAGCGGCCGAGCAGTTCTTC.

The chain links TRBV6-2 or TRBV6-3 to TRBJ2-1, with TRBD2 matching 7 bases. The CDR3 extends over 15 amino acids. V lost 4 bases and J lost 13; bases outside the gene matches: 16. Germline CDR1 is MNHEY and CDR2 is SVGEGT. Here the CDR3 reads CASSSYGTTQETQFF. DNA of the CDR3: TGTGCCAGCAGTTCTTACGGGACTACGCAAGAGACCCAGTTCTTC.